Here is one TCR beta chain with its context. The data were obtained in a study of control samples from healthy donors and cancer patients. The protocol was immunoSEQ multiplex PCR, while the TCRdb copy is restricted to in-frame clones and leaves out a portion. The sample records 100,000 to 150,000 clones, around 92% being singletons. Germline values: CDR1 SGHNT, CDR2 YYREEE (reference sequence). CDR3 length: 14 residues. Trimming removed 1 base from V and 2 bases from J; junction bases left unmatched: 3. The TCR was taken from an elderly man with head and neck cancer. The rearrangement uses TRBV5-4 and TRBJ2-7; TRBD1 agrees at 7 bases. Sequences were obtained from PBMCs. CDR3 sequence (DNA): TGTGCCAGCAGCTTGCAGGGGGAACCCTACGAGCAGTACTTC. This gives the protein CASSLQGEPYEQYF. The whole variable domain, filled in from reference TRBV5-4 and TRBJ2-7, reads ETGVTQSPTHLIKTRGQQVTLRCSSQSGHNTVSWYQQALGQGPQFIFQYYREEENGRGNFPPRFSGLQFPNYSSELNVNALELDDSALYLCASSLQGEPYEQYFGPGTRLTVT.